This passage covers 21 T cell receptor beta chains from one sample sequenced in a study of blood T cell repertoires in COVID-19. Sequenced by immunoSEQ multiplex PCR; TCRdb stores in-frame clones only, minus some. The sample carries approximately 140,000 clones, about four fifths recorded once. The sequenced material came from PBMCs or T cells enriched from blood (not recorded which). The receptors derive from a woman in her fifties or sixties with acute COVID-19.

The chain joins TRBV30 to TRBJ2-1, with 9 bases lining up with TRBD2. CDR3 length equals 18 residues. In germline, CDR1 is GTSNPN, CDR2 SVGIG (reference sequence). Trimming took 1 base from V and 6 from J; bases not matched to a gene: 16. The CDR3 spells CAWSGVSPKSSGSNEQFF. In nucleotides, the CDR3 is TGTGCCTGGAGTGGGGTCAGCCCGAAGAGTAGCGGGAGCAATGAGCAGTTCTTC.

This clone appeared a single time. The chain uses TRBV7-6 and TRBJ1-1; D unresolved. V shed 5 bases and J shed 2 bases, with 12 bases lying between them. This CDR3 is 14 amino acids long. CDR1 SGHVS and CDR2 FNYEAQ come from the germline V gene. CDR3 in DNA: TGTGCCAGCAGCGCCCTAGTGAGAAACACTGAAGCTTTCTTT. The encoded protein is CASSALVRNTEAFF.

J is TRBJ2-1 and V is TRBV19; 7 nucleotides line up with TRBD1. The germline gives CDR1 LNHDA, CDR2 SQIVND (reference sequence). The J segment lost 7 bases and the V segment lost 10 bases, leaving 13 bases of the junction unmatched. This CDR3 has 14 amino acids. In DNA, the CDR3 is TGTGCCACCCAACGACAGGGCGAGGGGAATGAGCAGTTCTTC. Translated, it gives CATQRQGEGNEQFF.

The gene calls are TRBV5-1 and TRBJ2-5; D unresolved. The germline gives CDR1 SGHRS, CDR2 YFSETQ. Trimming pared 4 bases from V and 5 bases from J, leaving 15 bases between. CDR3 length: 14 amino acids. This chain's CDR3 is CASSGGPSTETQYF. The DNA for the CDR3 is TGCGCCAGCAGCGGTGGGCCCTCCACCGAGACCCAGTACTTC.

In nucleotides, the CDR3 is TGTGCCTGGTCGAGAGGGTCCCCCCTCGAGCAGTACTTC. Encoded protein: CAWSRGSPLEQYF. The rearrangement uses TRBV30 and TRBJ2-7, with D perhaps TRBD2 (5 bases). Trimming removed 5 bases at V and 6 bases at J, with 17 bases between. This CDR3 comprises 13 residues. Germline lookup yields CDR1 GTSNPN and CDR2 SVGIG (reference sequence).

Turning to this clone: Additional DNA sequences in this sample encode the identical CDR3. The rearrangement joins TRBV12-3 or TRBV12-4 to TRBJ1-1; D is perhaps TRBD1 (5 bases). The V and J ends lost 6 bases and 0 bases respectively, with 8 bases between them. The CDR3 is made up of 13 amino acids. The CDR3 DNA follows: TGTGCCAGCAGCCTACAGGTGAACACTGAAGCTTTCTTT. It yields the protein CASSLQVNTEAFF.

This chain joins TRBV9 and TRBJ1-1; unclear D gene. Germline-derived CDR1 and CDR2 are SGDLS and YYNGEE. Trimming shortened V by 0 bases and J by 2 bases, and 5 bases separated the two germline ends. The CDR3 length is 13 residues. The CDR3 protein is CASSVESNTEAFF. CDR3 nucleotides: TGTGCCAGCAGCGTAGAGAGTAACACTGAAGCTTTCTTT.

The chain combines TRBV12-3 or TRBV12-4 with TRBJ2-2; tentatively, D is TRBD1 (6 bases). The CDR3 covers 13 residues. CDR3 nucleotide sequence: TGTGTCCTCAGGCAGGGGAGCACCGGGGAGCTGTTTTTT. Translating it yields CVLRQGSTGELFF.

This clone was detected once. The CDR3 is CASSNAYEQYF. The CDR3 DNA follows: TGTGCCAGCAGTAACGCGTACGAGCAGTACTTC. V usage is TRBV12-3 or TRBV12-4 and J usage is TRBJ2-7; no clear D. Trimming cost V 5 bases and J 4 bases, with 6 bases left between them. The CDR3 is 11 residues long.

V is TRBV19 and J is TRBJ2-3; no firm D call. The CDR3 is made up of 14 amino acids. Germline values: CDR1 LNHDA, CDR2 SQIVND (reference sequence). The V end lost 6 bases, the J end lost 3 bases, and 13 bases lay between the germline ends. The CDR3 reads CASSSGQTTDTQYF. The CDR3 bases are TGTGCCAGTAGCTCAGGCCAAACTACAGATACGCAGTATTTT.

The V call is TRBV7-2, the J call TRBJ1-1, with D perhaps matching TRBD1 (6 bases). The CDR3 length is 16 residues. Germline V CDR1 and CDR2: SGHTA, FQGNSA. V was clipped by 2 bases and J by 5 bases, with 18 bases between them. The CDR3 is CASSLSGGAPGTEAFF. The DNA of the CDR3 is TGTGCCAGCAGCTTATCGGGGGGCGCCCCGGGAACTGAAGCTTTCTTT.

The chain recombines TRBV7-2 with TRBJ2-5, with 9 nucleotides matching TRBD1. J gave up 2 bases and V 5 bases, and 9 bases lay outside the gene matches. Germline V gives CDR1 SGHTA, CDR2 FQGNSA. The length of the CDR3 is 16 residues. This chain's CDR3 is CASSPGTGILQETQYF. Written as DNA, the CDR3 is TGTGCCAGCAGCCCAGGGACAGGGATATTACAAGAGACCCAGTACTTC.

This chain connects TRBV4-2 to TRBJ2-3; 15 bases line up with TRBD2. V dropped 4 bases and J dropped 0; count of bases not matched to a gene: 5. Germline values: CDR1 LGHNA, CDR2 YNFKEQ. This CDR3 spans 18 amino acids. The CDR3: CASSRPGTSGRSTDTQYF. CDR3 DNA: TGTGCCAGCAGCCGCCCCGGGACTAGCGGGAGGAGCACAGATACGCAGTATTTT.

V usage is TRBV3-1 (or the pseudogene TRBV3-2) and J usage is TRBJ1-1; tentative D call: TRBD1 (6 bases). V was clipped by 3 bases and J by 4 bases, with 15 bases between them. Germline CDR1 and CDR2: LGHDT and YNNKEL (reference sequence). CDR3 length equals 15 residues. CDR3 region: CASSQGASGGTEAFF. For the CDR3, the DNA is TGTGCCAGCAGCCAGGGGGCGAGTGGGGGCACTGAAGCTTTCTTT.

J is TRBJ1-1 and V is TRBV27; possible D gene TRBD1, 6 bases. The CDR3 has 13 residues. Germline V gene lookup returns CDR1 MNHEY and CDR2 SMNVEV (reference sequence). The V end lost 5 bases, the J end lost 3 bases, and 10 bases lay between the germline ends. The CDR3 is CASSPQGYTEAFF. The CDR3 DNA sequence: TGTGCCAGCAGTCCACAGGGTTACACTGAAGCTTTCTTT.

The CDR3 spells CASTRVHQETQYF. The DNA of the CDR3 is TGTGCCAGCACCAGGGTTCACCAAGAGACCCAGTACTTC. The chain has TRBV19 and TRBJ2-5; a possible D gene is TRBD1 (5 bases). CDR1 LNHDA and CDR2 SQIVND come from the germline V gene (reference sequence). The CDR3 consists of 13 residues. Trimming shortened V by 9 bases and J by 0 bases, and 11 bases separated the two germline ends. The variable domain in full, completed from reference TRBV19 and TRBJ2-5, reads DGGITQSPKYLFRKEGQNVTLSCEQNLNHDAMYWYRQDPGQGLRLIYYSQIVNDFQKGDIAEGYSVSREKKESFPLTVTSAQKNPTAFYLCASTRVHQETQYFGPGTRLLVL.

The chain joins TRBV19 to TRBJ1-5, with 7 positions matching TRBD1. V was pared by 10 bases and J by 3 bases, with 3 bases of the junction left unmatched. Per germline, CDR1 LNHDA and CDR2 SQIVND (reference sequence). The CDR3 length is 12 residues. The chain's CDR3 is CATQGTNQPQHF. For the CDR3, the DNA is TGTGCCACACAGGGGACCAATCAGCCCCAGCATTTT.

This clone was recorded once. The V call is TRBV29-1, the J call TRBJ2-7; 10 bases line up with TRBD2. With V trimmed by 2 bases and J by 4 bases, 14 bases remained unmatched. The germline V gene has CDR1 SQVTM and CDR2 ANQGSEA. This CDR3 comprises 17 residues. The CDR3 DNA sequence: TGCAGCGTTGAACAAACGGGGAGCGGGAGGGGTTTGTACGAGCAGTACTTC. Its protein product is CSVEQTGSGRGLYEQYF.

CDR3 protein: CASSRTAATNEKLFF. The CDR3, as DNA: TGTGCCAGCTCAAGGACAGCTGCAACTAATGAAAAACTGTTTTTT. This chain uses TRBV18 with TRBJ1-4; D possibly corresponds to TRBD1 (6 bases). This CDR3 comprises 15 residues. V shed 5 bases and J shed 0 bases, with 10 bases lying between them. Germline V gene sequence: CDR1 KGHSH, CDR2 LQKENI.

This chain links TRBV5-1 with TRBJ2-6; 7 nucleotides match TRBD1. In germline, CDR1 is SGHRS, CDR2 YFSETQ. This CDR3 is 16 amino acids long. With V trimmed by 4 bases and J by 0 bases, 4 bases remained unmatched. As DNA, the CDR3 is TGCGCCAGCAGCACCGGGGACAGCTCTGGGGCCAACGTCCTGACTTTC. Protein: CASSTGDSSGANVLTF.

The chain links TRBV3-1 (or the pseudogene TRBV3-2) to TRBJ2-3; possible D gene TRBD1, 5 bases. CDR3 length equals 17 residues. The germline V gene encodes CDR1 LGHDT and CDR2 YNNKEL (reference sequence). V was shortened by 0 bases and J by 3 bases, with 16 bases between the two germline ends. DNA of the CDR3: TGTGCCAGCAGCCAAGATAGGCGATTGGGGCCGACAGATACGCAGTATTTT. Protein product: CASSQDRRLGPTDTQYF.